This T cell receptor beta chain was identified during a study of blood T cell repertoires in COVID-19. Looking at the study overall: The United States, Italy and Spain supplied acute and convalescent COVID-19 samples. PBMCs, B-cell-depleted T cells, or T cells were the source of the cDNA or gDNA that made up the material.

This CDR3 is 15 amino acids long. V shed 4 bases, J shed 5 bases, and the junction held 5 bases outside the gene matches. Germline values: CDR1 SGHNT, CDR2 YENEEA. Study processing details: Estimation of nucleated cell counts was performed using reference gene primer amplification. The assay was immunoSEQ multiplex PCR, and TCRdb's table has in-frame clones only and misses some. V and J calls and clone size are as listed in that table; D and trimming were resolved from the DNA. The sample has around 200,000 clones, approximately 90% seen once. The specimen sequenced was peripheral blood. The genes are TRBV11-3 and TRBJ2-2; 9 nucleotides line up with TRBD1. The clonotype was recovered from a middle-aged man with acute or convalescent COVID-19. The CDR3 loop is CASSYGTGRTGELFF. CDR3 in DNA: TGTGCCAGCAGCTATGGGACAGGGAGAACCGGGGAGCTGTTTTTT.